This entry describes one T cell receptor (beta chain). These data belong to a study of blood T cell repertoires in COVID-19. Study at large: Samples representing acute and convalescent COVID-19 were sourced from the United States, Italy and Spain. Sources were T cells, B-cell-depleted T cells, or PBMCs; the material itself was cDNA or gDNA.

The CDR3 consists of 14 residues. Germline CDR1 is SGHAT and CDR2 is FQNNGV. With 5 bases clipped from V and 5 bases from J, the junction kept 7 bases outside the gene matches. In the original analysis: Using reference gene primer amplification, nucleated cell counts were estimated. Measured with immunoSEQ multiplex PCR; TCRdb has only the in-frame clones, and not every one. D and trimming come from the DNA, and the V and J calls and clone size come from that table. The sample has some 300,000 clones, about 87% seen once. One Seattle source followed patients from active infection through their disease course.

The sequence derives from a woman aged 45-65 years with COVID-19, enrolled during active disease. The specimen was peripheral blood. V and J are TRBV11-2 and TRBJ2-3; 7 bases map to TRBD1. CDR3 sequence: CASSRTGDRDTQYF. DNA of the CDR3: TGTGCCAGCAGCCGTACAGGGGATAGAGATACGCAGTATTTT.